The 4 T cell receptor beta chains below were found in one sample sequenced in a study of blood T cell repertoires in COVID-19. Only in-frame clones appear in the TCRdb table, and some are missing; sequencing was by immunoSEQ multiplex PCR. This sample has under 65,000 clones; approximately 90% occur once, and the top ten carry under 25%. Sequencing input: peripheral blood. Receptors were obtained from a woman at least 80 years old with COVID-19, enrolled during active disease.

V is TRBV5-3 and J is TRBJ2-7; 9 nucleotides line up with TRBD2. TRBV5-3 counts as an open reading frame of uncertain function. The CDR3 extends over 15 amino acids. Trimming took 6 bases from V and 4 from J; bases not matched to a gene: 11. The CDR3, as DNA: TGTGCCAGAACCCTACGCGGGGGGGGGCGATACGAGCAGTACTTC. Its protein is CARTLRGGGRYEQYF.

The CDR3 region is CASCAGFGNQPQHF. The CDR3 DNA is TGTGCCAGCTGCGCAGGGTTTGGAAATCAGCCCCAGCATTTT. The chain is built from TRBV27 and TRBJ1-5, with D perhaps matching TRBD1 (5 bases). The CDR3 runs to 14 residues. Germline CDR1 MNHEY, CDR2 SMNVEV (reference sequence). The germline V and J ends were trimmed by 8 bases and 4 bases, with 15 bases remaining between them.

The chain joins TRBV4-1 to TRBJ2-1; D may be TRBD1 (5 bases). The V gene lost 1 base and the J gene lost 0 bases, with 10 bases spanning the gap. In germline, CDR1 is MGHRA, CDR2 YSYEKL. CDR3 length equals 16 residues. The CDR3 here is CASSQGGRASYNEQFF. The CDR3 DNA reads TGCGCCAGCAGCCAAGGGGGCAGAGCCTCCTACAATGAGCAGTTCTTC.

The V call is TRBV2, the J call TRBJ2-5; 11 bases line up with TRBD2. J lost 0 bases, V lost 8 bases, and 14 bases had no gene match. Germline loops: CDR1 SNHLY, CDR2 FYNNEI. The CDR3 is 18 residues long. In DNA form, the CDR3 reads TGTGCCAGCTTGAGAAACGGGCTAGCGGGGGGTAACCAAGAGACCCAGTACTTC. Its translation is CASLRNGLAGGNQETQYF.